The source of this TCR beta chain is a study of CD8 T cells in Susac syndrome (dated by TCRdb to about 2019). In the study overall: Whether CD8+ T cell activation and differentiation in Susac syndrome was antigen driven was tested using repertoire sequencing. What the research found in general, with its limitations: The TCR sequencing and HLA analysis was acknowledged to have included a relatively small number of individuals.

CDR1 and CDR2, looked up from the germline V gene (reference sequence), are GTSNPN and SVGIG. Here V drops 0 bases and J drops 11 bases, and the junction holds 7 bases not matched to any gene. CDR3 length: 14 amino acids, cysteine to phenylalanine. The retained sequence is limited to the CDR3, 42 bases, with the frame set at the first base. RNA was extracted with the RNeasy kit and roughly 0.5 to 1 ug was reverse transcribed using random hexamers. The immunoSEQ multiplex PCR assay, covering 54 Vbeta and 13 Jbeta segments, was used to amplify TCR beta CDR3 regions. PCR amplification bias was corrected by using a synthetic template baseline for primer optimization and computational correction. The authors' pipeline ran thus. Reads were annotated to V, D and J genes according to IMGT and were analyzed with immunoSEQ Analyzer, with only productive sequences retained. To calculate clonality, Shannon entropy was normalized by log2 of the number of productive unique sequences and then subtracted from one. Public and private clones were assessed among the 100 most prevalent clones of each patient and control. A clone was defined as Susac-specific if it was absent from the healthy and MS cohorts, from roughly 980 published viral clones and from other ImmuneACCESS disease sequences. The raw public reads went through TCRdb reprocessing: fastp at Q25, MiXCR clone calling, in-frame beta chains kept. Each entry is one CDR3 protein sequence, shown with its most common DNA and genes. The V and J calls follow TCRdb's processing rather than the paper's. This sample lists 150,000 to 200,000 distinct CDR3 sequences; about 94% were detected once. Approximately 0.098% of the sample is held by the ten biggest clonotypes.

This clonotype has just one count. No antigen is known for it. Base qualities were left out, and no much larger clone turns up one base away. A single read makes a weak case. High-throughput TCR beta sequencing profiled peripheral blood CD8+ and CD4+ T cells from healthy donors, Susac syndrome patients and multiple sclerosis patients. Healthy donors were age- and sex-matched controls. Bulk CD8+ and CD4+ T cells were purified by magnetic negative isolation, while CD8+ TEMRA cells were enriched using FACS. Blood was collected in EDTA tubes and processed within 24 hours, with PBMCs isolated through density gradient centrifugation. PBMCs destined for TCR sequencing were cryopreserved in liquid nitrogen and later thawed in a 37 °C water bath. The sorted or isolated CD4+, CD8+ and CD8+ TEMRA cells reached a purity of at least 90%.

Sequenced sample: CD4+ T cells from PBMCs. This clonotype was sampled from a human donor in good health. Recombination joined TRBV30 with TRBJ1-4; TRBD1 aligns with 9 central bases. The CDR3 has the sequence CAWSVGTGGAKLFF. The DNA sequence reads TGTGCCTGGAGTGTGGGCACAGGGGGCGCGAAACTGTTTTTT.